This TCR beta chain was retrieved from a study of CD8 T cells in ankylosing spondylitis. Regarding the study as a whole: Disease-associated clones were reportedly significantly overrepresented in matched ankylosing spondylitis synovial fluid. As for the disease-linked clones, they showed a CD8+ phenotype and occurred at relatively low frequencies in peripheral blood. Earlier literature documents some of the motif variants in reactive arthritis synovial fluid and blood.

This clonotype was counted ten times or more. Its antigen is as yet unknown. Researchers built TCR beta libraries using quantitative 5'-RACE with molecular barcodes. MiXCR was run by TCRdb on the 5' RACE reads, yielding one entry per CDR3 protein. The sample has 200,000 to 250,000 distinct CDR3 sequences, over 9.5% seen once. Material for sequencing was blood, either unsorted or a sorted T cell fraction (not recorded which). The clonotype comes from a male donor with ankylosing spondylitis or in good health (not recorded which).

The CDR3 loop reads CASSTASGINQYMIYNEQFF. DNA of the CDR3: TGTGCCAGCAGCACCGCGTCAGGCATAAACCAATACATGATATACAATGAGCAGTTCTTC. The V and J genes are TRBV4-2 and TRBJ2-1; D uncertain. Germline lookup yields CDR1 LGHNA and CDR2 YNFKEQ. The CDR3 has 20 residues. The ends were cut back, 5 bases at V and 4 bases at J, with 30 bases in the middle.